The following is a T cell receptor beta chain sequence with its context. Each CDR3 protein is one row after TCRdb ran MiXCR on the 5' RACE reads. The table shows 70,000 to 95,000 distinct CDR3 sequences, with more than 10% occurring only once. This CDR3 is 15 amino acids long. Germline V gene data show CDR1 as MNHNS and CDR2 as SASEGT. Trimming took 5 bases from V and 4 from J; bases not matched to a gene: 7. These data come from a study of T-cell memory formation after mild COVID-19. This rearrangement joins TRBV6-1 to TRBJ1-5, with 8 positions matching TRBD1. Input material: PBMCs or a T cell subset sorted from them (not recorded which). This TCR was sampled from a man between 18 and 35 years old who had mild COVID-19 (a few samples of this study predate the infection). Cell type and time point are not known. This CDR3 is CASSSTQGANQPQHF. The CDR3 DNA is TGTGCCAGCAGTTCGACCCAGGGGGCAAATCAGCCCCAGCATTTT.